This entry describes one TCR beta chain. As yet, its antigen is unknown. This sample stems from a study of graft-versus-host responses after intestinal transplantation. For the study at large: All recipients were transplanted with multivisceral, liver-intestinal, or isolated intestinal grafts. Tacrolimus and steroids were given for two to three years to all recipients after anti-thymocyte globulin induction.

TCRdb's copy holds only in-frame clones and misses some; the assay was immunoSEQ multiplex PCR. The table has 95,000 to 130,000 clones, just over 90% seen once; the top ten hold around 0.2%. Study-wide results and limits: Researchers found GvH clones in recipient marrow, and some showed up first in ileum or blood.

Specimen: unstimulated CD4+ T cells sorted from spleen or lymph node cells, collected before intestinal transplant. The clonotype was recovered from a human donor who received an intestinal transplant.

The CDR3 loop reads CAIREAANTEAFF. CDR3 sequence (DNA): TGTGCCATCAGGGAGGCGGCCAACACTGAAGCTTTCTTT. The chain is built from TRBV10-3 and TRBJ1-1; D gene uncertain. CDR1 ENHRY and CDR2 SYGVKD come from the germline V gene. With 6 bases removed from V and 2 bases from J, the gap between germline ends came to 10 bases. The CDR3 runs to 13 residues.